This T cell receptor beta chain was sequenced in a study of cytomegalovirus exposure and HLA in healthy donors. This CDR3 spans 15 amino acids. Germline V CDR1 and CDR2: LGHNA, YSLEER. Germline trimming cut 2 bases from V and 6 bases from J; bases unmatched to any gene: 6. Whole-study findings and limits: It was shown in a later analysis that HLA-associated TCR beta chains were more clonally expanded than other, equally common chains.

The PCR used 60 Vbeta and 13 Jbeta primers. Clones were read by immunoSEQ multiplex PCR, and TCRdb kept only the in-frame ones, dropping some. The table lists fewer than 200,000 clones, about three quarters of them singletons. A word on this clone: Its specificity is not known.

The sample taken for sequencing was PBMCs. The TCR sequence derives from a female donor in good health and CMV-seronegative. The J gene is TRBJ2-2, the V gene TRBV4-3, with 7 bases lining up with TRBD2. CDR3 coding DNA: TGCGCCAGCAGCCAATATTTCGCGGGAGCCGGGGAGCTGTTTTTT. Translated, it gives CASSQYFAGAGELFF.